A single sample is the source of the 5 T cell receptor beta chains below, sequenced in a study of cytomegalovirus exposure and HLA in healthy donors. The PCR was carried out with 60 Vbeta primers and 13 Jbeta primers. Only in-frame clones appear in the TCRdb table, and some are missing; sequencing was by immunoSEQ multiplex PCR. In the table there are some 150,000 clones, roughly 87% of which are singletons. The specimen was PBMCs. These receptors came from a man aged 25-45 years in good health and CMV-seropositive.

The rearrangement joins TRBV19 to TRBJ1-2, with a tentative D call TRBD1 (5 bases). The CDR3 has 14 residues. CDR1 is LNHDA, CDR2 SQIVND, per germline (reference sequence). Trimming stripped 5 bases from V and 2 bases from J, with 12 bases between. The CDR3 spells CASSPDSRNYGYTF. CDR3 in DNA: TGTGCCAGTAGTCCCGACAGCCGAAACTATGGCTACACCTTC.

The chain uses TRBV5-6 and TRBJ2-7; tentatively, D is TRBD2 (6 bases). V was clipped by 5 bases and J by 7 bases, with 22 bases between them. Germline values: CDR1 SGHDT, CDR2 YYEEEE. The CDR3 covers 15 residues. CDR3 DNA sequence: TGTGCCAGCAGAGTTTCGAGGGGACTCCCATATGAGCAGTACTTC. This encodes CASRVSRGLPYEQYF.

A single count supports this clone. The chain employs TRBV30 and TRBJ1-2; possibly TRBD1 for D (5 bases). Germline V lookup: CDR1 GTSNPN, CDR2 SVGIG (reference sequence). Trimming shortened V by 1 base and J by 8 bases, and 23 bases separated the two germline ends. CDR3 size: 16 residues. The DNA of the CDR3 is TGTGCCTGGAGTGCCCTCACCGGCGGGGGAAGAAGAGGCTACACCTTC. Residues: CAWSALTGGGRRGYTF.

The rearrangement joins TRBV28 to TRBJ2-1; 7 bases are shared with TRBD1. V dropped 2 bases and J dropped 0; count of bases not matched to a gene: 1. This CDR3 is 15 amino acids long. Germline values: CDR1 MDHEN, CDR2 SYDVKM. In DNA, the CDR3 is TGTGCCAGCAGTTTACCAGGGGGCTCCTACAATGAGCAGTTCTTC. Protein product: CASSLPGGSYNEQFF. Full variable domain (outside the CDR3, taken from reference TRBV28 and TRBJ2-1): DVKVTQSSRYLVKRTGEKVFLECVQDMDHENMFWYRQDPGLGLRLIYFSYDVKMKEKGDIPEGYSVSREKKERFSLILESASTNQTSMYLCASSLPGGSYNEQFFGPGTRLTVL.

The chain links TRBV11-2 to TRBJ1-1, with D possibly being TRBD1 (5 bases). CDR1 is SGHAT and CDR2 is FQNNGV in the germline V gene. This CDR3 spans 14 amino acids. Trimming cost V 5 bases and J 4 bases, with 14 bases left between them. CDR3 DNA sequence: TGTGCCAGCAGCCCACAGGTTATCACCACTGAAGCTTTCTTT. It is translated as CASSPQVITTEAFF.